This entry lists 15 T cell receptor beta chains sequenced from one sample in a study of blood T cells in healthy people across ages. A J-beta primer mix and a sample-barcoded 5' primer were used in a second PCR of about 7 to 11 cycles. One entry per CDR3 protein results from TCRdb running MiXCR on the 5' RACE reads. The sample consists of some 900,000 distinct CDR3 sequences, approximately 49% of them appearing once. The sample was blood. The origin of the receptors is a man in his thirties or forties in good health.

The genes are TRBV19 and TRBJ2-5; either TRBD1 or TRBD2 may fit D (5 bases each). Germline V gene sequence: CDR1 LNHDA, CDR2 SQIVND (reference sequence). The CDR3 is made up of 15 amino acids. Trimming removed 4 bases from V and 5 bases from J, with 17 bases in between. The CDR3 is CASSTSGTSRETQYF. The CDR3 DNA is TGTGCCAGTAGTACATCCGGGACCTCAAGGGAGACCCAGTACTTC.

This clonotype was detected a few times. The V call is TRBV5-1, the J call TRBJ1-5; 9 nucleotides line up with TRBD1. Per the germline V gene, CDR1 is SGHRS and CDR2 is YFSETQ. The CDR3 totals 14 residues. With V trimmed by 4 bases and J by 7 bases, 6 bases remained unmatched. CDR3 residues: CASSPGTGRQPQHF. The CDR3 DNA is TGCGCCAGCAGCCCAGGGACAGGGCGCCAGCCCCAGCATTTT.

This clonotype has just a few counts. The chain joins TRBV12-5 to TRBJ2-3; TRBD2 agrees at 8 bases. There are 13 residues in the CDR3. The trim removed 4 bases at V and 5 bases at J, leaving 2 bases unmatched. CDR1 and CDR2 from the germline V gene are LGHNT and FRNRAP. CDR3 residues: CASGSGGQDTQYF. The DNA for the CDR3 is TGTGCTAGTGGTTCGGGGGGGCAAGATACGCAGTATTTT.

This clonotype was found a few times. The V and J genes are TRBV7-9 and TRBJ1-2; D may be TRBD1 (5 bases). The CDR3 totals 15 residues. Germline CDR1 and CDR2: SEHNR and FQNEAQ (reference sequence). The V end was cut by 4 bases, the J end by 3 bases, with 15 bases between. CDR3 protein: CASSSSGGAHYGYTF. The CDR3 DNA follows: TGTGCCAGCAGCTCTTCCGGTGGGGCCCACTATGGCTACACCTTC.

This rearrangement joins TRBV29-1 to TRBJ2-1, with TRBD2 identical over 9 bases. Germline assignment: CDR1 SQVTM and CDR2 ANQGSEA. This CDR3 region has 15 residues. The V gene end was trimmed by 7 bases and the J gene end by 4 bases; junction bases not matched to a gene: 11. The CDR3 here is CSGAKLTSGYNEQFF. CDR3 sequence (DNA): TGCAGCGGAGCGAAGTTGACTAGCGGTTACAATGAGCAGTTCTTC.

The chain employs TRBV7-9 and TRBJ2-2; no clear D. CDR1 is SEHNR, CDR2 FQNEAQ, per germline (reference sequence). CDR3 size: 15 residues. V lost 1 base, J lost 3 bases, and 9 bases lay in between. For the CDR3, the DNA is TGTGCCAGCAGCTTAGATCTTGGTCACACCGGGGAGCTGTTTTTT. It is translated as CASSLDLGHTGELFF.

V is TRBV20-1 and J is TRBJ2-3, with no clear D. Germline CDR1 and CDR2: DFQATT and SNEGSKA (reference sequence). There are 16 residues in the CDR3. V lost 2 bases, J lost 3 bases, and 18 bases lay in between. Here the CDR3 DNA reads TGCAGTGCTAGACGGCCTGGGCGGCAGGAGACAGATACGCAGTATTTT. Its protein is CSARRPGRQETDTQYF.

This clonotype was seen more than once but under ten times. The V call is TRBV20-1, the J call TRBJ1-2; weak D call: TRBD1 (6 bases). Germline CDR1 and CDR2: DFQATT and SNEGSKA (reference sequence). Trimming took off 4 bases at V and 7 bases at J, with 16 bases between the two ends. The CDR3 runs to 13 residues. CDR3 bases: TGCAGTGCTACCGGGGGCGCCTTTGGTGGCTACACCTTC. Translation: CSATGGAFGGYTF.

The rearrangement uses TRBV6-5 and TRBJ2-1; the match to TRBD2 covers 11 bases. The CDR3 is 14 residues long. The germline V gene has CDR1 MNHEY and CDR2 SVGAGI. J lost 10 bases, V lost 4 bases, and 6 bases had no gene match. CDR3 amino acids: CASSLAGGATEQFF. CDR3 coding DNA: TGTGCCAGCAGTTTAGCGGGGGGGGCAACGGAGCAGTTCTTC.

The genes are TRBV2 and TRBJ2-1; D is uncertain. Germline CDR1 is SNHLY and CDR2 is FYNNEI. V lost 4 bases, J lost 4 bases, and 8 bases lay in between. The CDR3 runs 13 residues. CDR3 nucleotides: TGTGCCAGCAGTGCGGCTACGTACAATGAGCAGTTCTTC. This codes for CASSAATYNEQFF.

The rearrangement uses TRBV6-2 or TRBV6-3 and TRBJ2-7; TRBD2 matches 8 bases. The last part of the DNA fits TRBJ2-5 better; the J call may be wrong. The CDR3 has 16 amino acids. Per the germline V gene, CDR1 is MNHEY and CDR2 is SVGEGT. This CDR3 is CASSYSPAGDLQTQYF. For the CDR3, the DNA is TGTGCCAGCAGTTACTCTCCAGCGGGGGACCTGCAGACCCAGTACTTC.

This clonotype was counted between two and nine times. The chain has TRBV5-1 and TRBJ2-3; D gene unclear. The CDR3 is made up of 14 amino acids. Germline CDR1 is SGHRS and CDR2 is YFSETQ. The ends were cut back, 4 bases at V and 1 base at J, with 10 bases in the middle. CDR3 sequence reads: CASSQDGRTDTQYF. CDR3 DNA sequence: TGCGCCAGCAGCCAGGACGGCCGCACAGATACGCAGTATTTT.

J is TRBJ2-5 and V is TRBV5-1; D unclear. V lost 8 bases to trimming and J lost 5 bases, with 16 bases between them. The CDR3 has 13 residues. Germline V CDR1 and CDR2: SGHRS, YFSETQ. The CDR3 DNA reads TGCGCCAGTCAGACTCAAGCAGAGGAGACCCAGTACTTC. Residues: CASQTQAEETQYF.

The chain is built from TRBV28 and TRBJ2-3; TRBD1 is a possible D gene (7 bases). The CDR3 runs to 15 residues. Germline V lookup: CDR1 MDHEN, CDR2 SYDVKM. The ends were cut back, 2 bases at V and 5 bases at J, with 14 bases in the middle. In nucleotides, the CDR3 is TGTGCCAGCAGTTTAGCGCGACAGGGAGGAGATACGCAGTATTTT. It codes for CASSLARQGGDTQYF.

This clonotype was observed many times. The CDR3 region has the DNA TGCGCCAGCAGCTTGGGGGCCAGGAACACCGGGGAGCTGTTTTTT. This codes for CASSLGARNTGELFF. This chain links TRBV5-1 with TRBJ2-2; D gene uncertain. V was trimmed by 0 bases and J by 1 base, leaving 7 bases between them. The V gene's germline CDR1 is SGHRS and CDR2 YFSETQ. This CDR3 contains 15 residues.